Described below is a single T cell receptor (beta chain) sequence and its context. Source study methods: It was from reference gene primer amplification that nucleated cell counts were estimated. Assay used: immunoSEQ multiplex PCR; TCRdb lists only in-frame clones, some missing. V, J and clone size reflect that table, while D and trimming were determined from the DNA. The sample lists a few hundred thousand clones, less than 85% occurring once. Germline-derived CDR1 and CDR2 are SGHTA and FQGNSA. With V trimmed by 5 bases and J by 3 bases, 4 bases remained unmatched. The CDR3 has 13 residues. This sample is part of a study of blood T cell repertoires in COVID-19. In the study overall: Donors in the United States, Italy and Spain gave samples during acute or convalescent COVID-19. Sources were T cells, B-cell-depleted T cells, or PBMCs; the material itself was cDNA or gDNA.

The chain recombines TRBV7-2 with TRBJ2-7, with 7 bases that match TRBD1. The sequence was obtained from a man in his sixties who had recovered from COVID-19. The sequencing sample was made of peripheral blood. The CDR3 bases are TGTGCCAGCAGCCGGGACAGCTACTACGAGCAGTACTTC. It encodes CASSRDSYYEQYF.